One sample yielded the 21 T cell receptor beta chains listed below, sequenced in a study of cytomegalovirus exposure and HLA in healthy donors. TCRdb's table, derived via immunoSEQ multiplex PCR, lists solely in-frame clones and lacks some. The table includes a few hundred thousand clones, roughly 88% detected once. The sample was PBMCs. Receptors were obtained from a young woman in good health and CMV-seronegative.

This CDR3 is CASSPRDRGEETQYF. The CDR3 DNA sequence: TGTGCCAGCAGCCCTAGGGACAGGGGAGAAGAGACCCAGTACTTC. The chain uses TRBV7-2 and TRBJ2-5; 10 nucleotides match TRBD1. The V gene's germline CDR1 is SGHTA and CDR2 FQGNSA. The CDR3 sequence is 15 residues long. The V gene end was trimmed by 5 bases and the J gene end by 3 bases; junction bases not matched to a gene: 6.

This clone was counted a single time. The chain links TRBV6-1 to TRBJ2-6; D is perhaps TRBD1 (5 bases). The CDR3 totals 14 residues. Deletions cut 6 bases from V and 4 bases from J, with 10 bases between. The germline gives CDR1 MNHNS, CDR2 SASEGT. Written as DNA, the CDR3 is TGTGCCAGCAGCAGGGTCGCAGGGGCCAACGTCCTGACTTTC. Translation: CASSRVAGANVLTF.

The chain employs TRBV27 and TRBJ2-1, with 13 bases that match TRBD2. There are 15 residues in the CDR3. J gave up 7 bases and V 5 bases, and 5 bases lay outside the gene matches. Germline V gene data show CDR1 as MNHEY and CDR2 as SMNVEV (reference sequence). This chain's CDR3 is CASSPGLAGVNEQFF. CDR3 coding DNA: TGTGCCAGCAGTCCTGGACTAGCGGGAGTAAATGAGCAGTTCTTC.

The CDR3 region has the DNA TGTGCCAGCAGGAAGACTAGCCCCACCGGGGAGCTGTTTTTT. This gives the protein CASRKTSPTGELFF. The rearrangement uses TRBV27 and TRBJ2-2; 7 bases match TRBD2. V trimming: 6 bases; J trimming: 4 bases; junction bases outside the gene matches: 5. This CDR3 has 14 amino acids. CDR1 MNHEY and CDR2 SMNVEV come from the germline V gene (reference sequence).

This chain uses TRBV2 with TRBJ1-2, with 8 positions matching TRBD1. This CDR3 is 13 amino acids long. Trimming at V came to 3 bases and at J to 4 bases, leaving 1 base not matched to a gene. The V gene's germline CDR1 is SNHLY and CDR2 FYNNEI. DNA of the CDR3: TGTGCCAGCAGTGACAGGGGGCCCTATGGCTACACCTTC. This gives the protein CASSDRGPYGYTF.

The rearrangement joins TRBV28 to TRBJ1-4; D may be TRBD1 (6 bases). The CDR3 has 16 amino acids. V lost 1 base and J lost 8, with 17 bases in between. Germline V gene data show CDR1 as MDHEN and CDR2 as SYDVKM. CDR3: CASSLSSFGGREKLFF. The CDR3 coding sequence is TGTGCCAGCAGTTTATCCTCCTTTGGGGGCCGCGAAAAACTGTTTTTT.

This rearrangement joins TRBV7-9 to TRBJ1-1; TRBD1 aligns across 9 bases. CDR3 size: 16 residues. Looked up from germline, CDR1 is SEHNR and CDR2 is FQNEAQ (reference sequence). V shed 1 base, J shed 1 base, and the junction held 4 bases outside the gene matches. This chain's CDR3 is CASSLGWDRENTEAFF. The CDR3 coding sequence is TGTGCCAGCAGCTTAGGGTGGGACAGGGAGAACACTGAAGCTTTCTTT.

This clone turned up a few times. Within the sample, other DNA sequences also encode this same CDR3. V usage is TRBV25-1 and J usage is TRBJ2-7; no definite D call. Deletions cut 3 bases from V and 3 bases from J, with 3 bases between. The CDR3 runs 11 residues. Germline V gives CDR1 MGHDK, CDR2 SYGVNS. CDR3 residues: CASSDSYEQYF. CDR3 DNA sequence: TGTGCCAGCAGTGATAGCTACGAGCAGTACTTC.

This clone was detected once. V usage is TRBV28 and J usage is TRBJ2-1; 8 bases agree with TRBD2. The ends lost 5 bases at V and 8 bases at J; junction bases unmatched: 11. The CDR3 is 15 amino acids. Germline loops: CDR1 MDHEN, CDR2 SYDVKM. The chain's CDR3 is CASSPSGSGLHEQFF. The CDR3 DNA follows: TGTGCCAGCAGTCCAAGCGGGAGTGGGTTACATGAGCAGTTCTTC. The full variable domain, in which reference TRBV28 and TRBJ2-1 provide the parts outside the CDR3, is DVKVTQSSRYLVKRTGEKVFLECVQDMDHENMFWYRQDPGLGLRLIYFSYDVKMKEKGDIPEGYSVSREKKERFSLILESASTNQTSMYLCASSPSGSGLHEQFFGPGTRLTVL.

This clone was seen more than once but under ten times. This sequence joins TRBV27 and TRBJ1-2; no definite D call. The CDR3 has 13 residues. Germline V lookup: CDR1 MNHEY, CDR2 SMNVEV (reference sequence). Trimming left V 0 bases short and J 8 bases short, with 10 bases between. The CDR3 loop is CASSLSGLWGYTF. The CDR3 DNA reads as TGTGCCAGCAGTTTATCCGGTCTTTGGGGCTACACCTTC.

The gene calls are TRBV2 and TRBJ2-2, with TRBD2 identical over 13 bases. The CDR3 has 16 amino acids. Germline assignment: CDR1 SNHLY and CDR2 FYNNEI. With 5 bases clipped from V and 6 bases from J, the junction kept 6 bases outside the gene matches. As DNA, the CDR3 is TGTGCCAGCAGTCGACTAGCGGGAGGCCAGGCCGGGGAGCTGTTTTTT. Its protein product is CASSRLAGGQAGELFF.

The CDR3 nucleotides read TGTGCCAGCAGCTTAGCTAGGGGAGGCAACTATGGCTACACCTTC. Its protein is CASSLARGGNYGYTF. V gene TRBV7-9 combines with J gene TRBJ1-2, with D possibly TRBD1 on 5 matching bases. With 0 bases removed from V and 2 bases from J, the gap between germline ends came to 10 bases. CDR1 and CDR2 (germline): SEHNR, FQNEAQ (reference sequence). This CDR3 has 15 amino acids.

This chain's CDR3 is CASSLGQVISYEQYF. CDR3 coding DNA: TGTGCCAGCAGCTTGGGTCAGGTGATCTCCTACGAGCAGTACTTC. The chain carries TRBV5-6 and TRBJ2-7; D is unclear. The CDR3 runs 15 residues. The germline V gene has CDR1 SGHDT and CDR2 YYEEEE. Deletions cut 0 bases from V and 0 bases from J, with 10 bases between.

This clone has just one count. This CDR3 is CASRSDTQYF. The CDR3 DNA reads TGTGCCAGCAGGTCGGATACGCAGTATTTT. V is TRBV2 and J is TRBJ2-3; D gene ambiguous. V lost 6 bases and J lost 6, with 4 bases in between. Germline V gene data show CDR1 as SNHLY and CDR2 as FYNNEI. CDR3 length: 10 amino acids.

V and J are TRBV2 and TRBJ2-1; D gene uncertain. The CDR3 is made up of 15 amino acids. The V end lost 1 base, the J end lost 3 bases, and 10 bases lay between the germline ends. CDR1 SNHLY and CDR2 FYNNEI come from the germline V gene. CDR3 amino acids: CASSEVGSSYNEQFF. CDR3 DNA sequence: TGTGCCAGCAGTGAAGTGGGTAGCAGCTACAATGAGCAGTTCTTC. The variable domain in full, completed from reference TRBV2 and TRBJ2-1, reads EPEVTQTPSHQVTQMGQEVILRCVPISNHLYFYWYRQILGQKVEFLVSFYNNEISEKSEIFDDQFSVERPDGSNFTLKIRSTKLEDSAMYFCASSEVGSSYNEQFFGPGTRLTVL.

This chain links TRBV20-1 with TRBJ2-2; no reliable D call. V was cut by 2 bases and J by 8 bases, with 6 bases left in between. CDR3 length equals 11 residues. The germline V gene has CDR1 DFQATT and CDR2 SNEGSKA (reference sequence). The CDR3 nucleotides read TGCAGTGCTAGACAAACAGGGGAGCTGTTTTTT. This encodes CSARQTGELFF.

This chain uses TRBV10-3 with TRBJ2-3; 13 bases fit TRBD2. The CDR3 covers 19 residues. V shed 0 bases, J shed 2 bases, and the junction held 8 bases outside the gene matches. CDR1 is ENHRY, CDR2 SYGVKD, per germline. Here the CDR3 DNA reads TGTGCCATCAGTGAGTCCGGGACTAGCGGGACCTATAACACAGATACGCAGTATTTT. Translated: CAISESGTSGTYNTDTQYF.

J is TRBJ2-7 and V is TRBV5-5, with 11 bases lining up with TRBD1. The CDR3 totals 15 residues. The V gene's germline CDR1 is SGHKS and CDR2 YYEKEE (reference sequence). The J segment lost 7 bases and the V segment lost 0 bases, leaving 6 bases of the junction unmatched. The CDR3 region has the DNA TGTGCCAGCAGCTTGGTTGGGACAGGGGGGCCTGAGCAGTACTTC. This sequence encodes CASSLVGTGGPEQYF.

V is TRBV27 and J is TRBJ2-3, with a possible D match to TRBD2 (5 bases). Per the germline V gene, CDR1 is MNHEY and CDR2 is SMNVEV (reference sequence). Trimming removed 3 bases from V and 8 bases from J, with 9 bases in between. The CDR3 has 12 residues. This CDR3 is CASSFQEGTQYF. CDR3 bases: TGTGCCAGCAGTTTCCAAGAGGGTACGCAGTATTTT.

The rearrangement uses TRBV2 and TRBJ2-1, with TRBD1 matching over 7 bases. V dropped 7 bases and J dropped 6; count of bases not matched to a gene: 21. CDR3 length: 18 residues. Germline V lookup: CDR1 SNHLY, CDR2 FYNNEI. The CDR3 protein is CASTAWRGGANQANEQFF. DNA of the CDR3: TGTGCCAGCACCGCTTGGCGAGGGGGCGCGAATCAGGCCAATGAGCAGTTCTTC. Full variable domain (rest looked up from reference TRBV2 and TRBJ2-1): EPEVTQTPSHQVTQMGQEVILRCVPISNHLYFYWYRQILGQKVEFLVSFYNNEISEKSEIFDDQFSVERPDGSNFTLKIRSTKLEDSAMYFCASTAWRGGANQANEQFFGPGTRLTVL.

The V gene is TRBV28, the J gene TRBJ1-2; no clear D gene. The CDR3 loop spans 12 amino acids. The germline gives CDR1 MDHEN, CDR2 SYDVKM. Trimming took 3 bases from V and 6 from J, leaving 8 bases between them. CDR3: CASSLSADGYTF. The CDR3 DNA follows: TGTGCCAGCAGTTTGTCTGCGGATGGCTACACCTTC.